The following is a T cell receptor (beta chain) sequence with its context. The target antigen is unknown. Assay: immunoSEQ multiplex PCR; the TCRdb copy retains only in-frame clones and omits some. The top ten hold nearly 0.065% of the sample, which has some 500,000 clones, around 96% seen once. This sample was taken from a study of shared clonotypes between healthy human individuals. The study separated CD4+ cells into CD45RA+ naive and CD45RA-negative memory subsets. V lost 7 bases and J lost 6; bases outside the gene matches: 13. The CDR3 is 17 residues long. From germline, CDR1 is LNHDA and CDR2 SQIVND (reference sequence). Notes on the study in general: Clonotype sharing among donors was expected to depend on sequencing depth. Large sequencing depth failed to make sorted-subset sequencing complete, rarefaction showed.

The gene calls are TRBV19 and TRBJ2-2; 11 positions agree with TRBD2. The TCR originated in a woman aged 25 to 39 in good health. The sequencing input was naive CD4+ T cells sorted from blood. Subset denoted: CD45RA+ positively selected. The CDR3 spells CASNNWVAGGVAGELFF. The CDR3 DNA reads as TGTGCCAGTAATAACTGGGTAGCGGGAGGGGTAGCCGGGGAGCTGTTTTTT. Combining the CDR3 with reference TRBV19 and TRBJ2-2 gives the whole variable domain DGGITQSPKYLFRKEGQNVTLSCEQNLNHDAMYWYRQDPGQGLRLIYYSQIVNDFQKGDIAEGYSVSREKKESFPLTVTSAQKNPTAFYLCASNNWVAGGVAGELFFGEGSRLTVL.